One and the same sample provided the 12 T cell receptor beta chains below, sequenced in a study of post-analysis software for immune sequencing data. The antigens for these receptors are not known. Whole-study findings and limits: TRBV5-6, TRBV5-1 and TRBV20-1 were among four or five TRBV segments more frequent in patients than controls.

The authors incorporated unique molecular identifiers into the TCR beta cDNA libraries. MiXCR, applied by TCRdb to the PCR reads, yields one record per CDR3 protein. The data hold about 540,000 distinct CDR3 sequences, with 30% to 40% observed a single time. Sequenced input: blood. These receptors were collected from a girl aged 2-17 years with multiple sclerosis.

The DNA of the CDR3 is TGTGCCAGCAGTCCTAACGCCAGGGTTTTTGTGGGCTACACCTTC. It yields the protein CASSPNARVFVGYTF. The gene calls are TRBV27 and TRBJ1-2, with D tentatively TRBD1 (5 bases). The CDR3 has 15 amino acids. Between the trimmed V and J ends, which lost 5 bases and 8 bases, there was a span of 21 bases. The germline V gene has CDR1 MNHEY and CDR2 SMNVEV (reference sequence).

This clonotype was detected a few times. V and J are TRBV12-3 or TRBV12-4 and TRBJ2-3, with D possibly TRBD2 on 8 matching bases. V shed 6 bases and J shed 6 bases, with 19 bases lying between them. CDR3 length equals 15 residues. Here the CDR3 reads CASSRGGQFKDTQYF. Here the CDR3 DNA reads TGTGCCAGCAGCCGGGGGGGACAGTTCAAGGATACGCAGTATTTT.

The V call is TRBV6-5, the J call TRBJ2-5; 8 positions agree with TRBD2. The CDR3 has 16 amino acids. V lost 6 bases, J lost 1 base, and 10 bases stayed unmatched. The V gene's germline CDR1 is MNHEY and CDR2 SVGAGI. CDR3 nucleotide sequence: TGTGCCAGCAGCCTGGGTACGCTAGCGGGCCAAGAGACCCAGTACTTC. This encodes CASSLGTLAGQETQYF.

This chain uses TRBV7-3 with TRBJ2-4; D gene unclear. CDR3 size: 17 residues. V was clipped by 1 base and J by 10 bases, with 23 bases between them. The germline V gene encodes CDR1 SGHTA and CDR2 FQGTGA. CDR3 nucleotides: TGTGCCAGCAGCTTAAAGGTTCGGAAGGTCCACAAAGGGATTCAGTACTTC. Protein sequence: CASSLKVRKVHKGIQYF.

The V gene is TRBV20-1, the J gene TRBJ2-7; TRBD1 is a possible D gene (5 bases). The CDR3 is 14 amino acids. The germline gives CDR1 DFQATT, CDR2 SNEGSKA (reference sequence). The V end was cut by 0 bases, the J end by 4 bases, with 13 bases between. Here the CDR3 reads CSARDRGRAYEQYF. The DNA for the CDR3 is TGCAGTGCTAGAGATCGTGGCAGGGCTTACGAGCAGTACTTC.

DNA for the CDR3: TGTGCCACCACCGGACAGCCGAACACCGGGGAGCTGTTTTTT. This sequence encodes CATTGQPNTGELFF. The chain is built from TRBV7-8 and TRBJ2-2; a possible D gene is TRBD1 (6 bases). Trimming stripped 10 bases from V and 0 bases from J, with 12 bases between. This CDR3 contains 14 residues. Germline values: CDR1 SGHVS, CDR2 FQNEAQ.

The genes are TRBV7-3 and TRBJ2-3; D is possibly TRBD2 (5 bases). The CDR3 loop spans 15 amino acids. The germline CDR1 and CDR2 sequences are SGHTA and FQGTGA. V was clipped by 4 bases and J by 0 bases, with 11 bases between them. The CDR3 coding sequence is TGTGCCAGCAGCTCCGGACTGACTAGCACAGATACGCAGTATTTT. This sequence encodes CASSSGLTSTDTQYF.

This clonotype was recorded a few times. The chain couples TRBV7-8 to TRBJ2-3; the D gene is possibly TRBD1 (6 bases). There are 13 residues in the CDR3. CDR1 is SGHVS and CDR2 is FQNEAQ in the germline V gene. V dropped 5 bases and J dropped 14 bases, with 20 bases sitting between them. CDR3 region: CASSDQGSESLYF. CDR3 nucleotide sequence: TGTGCCAGCAGCGACCAGGGGAGTGAGTCACTGTATTTT.

This clonotype was counted between two and nine times. The J gene is TRBJ2-3, the V gene TRBV10-1; D ambiguous. Per the germline V gene, CDR1 is WNHNN and CDR2 is SYGVQD (reference sequence). Trimming left V 4 bases short and J 7 bases short, with 9 bases between. The CDR3 covers 12 residues. The CDR3 bases are TGCGCCAGCAGTGCCTCTGACAATACGCAGTATTTT. Residues: CASSASDNTQYF.

This chain joins TRBV7-2 and TRBJ2-7; D is perhaps TRBD2 (6 bases). Germline loops: CDR1 SGHTA, CDR2 FQGNSA. The CDR3 runs to 14 residues. Deletions cut 2 bases from V and 4 bases from J, with 12 bases between. The CDR3 nucleotides are TGTGCCAGCAGCTTAATGCGGGGAGGTTACGAGCAGTACTTC. Amino acids: CASSLMRGGYEQYF.

The chain recombines TRBV14 with TRBJ2-7, with no clear D. Germline loops: CDR1 SGHDN, CDR2 FVKESK. The CDR3 is 14 residues long. V lost 0 bases, J lost 0 bases, and 6 bases lay in between. The DNA of the CDR3 is TGTGCCAGCAGCCAAGAGGTCCGCTCCTACGAGCAGTACTTC. Its protein product is CASSQEVRSYEQYF.

This clonotype was observed once. An end of the junction does not agree with germline; a read error may underlie this. This chain connects TRBV7-2 to TRBJ2-5; 11 bases line up with TRBD2. Per germline, CDR1 SGHTA and CDR2 FQGNSA. The CDR3 has 15 amino acids. CDR3 in amino acids: CVSSLGLAGQETQYF. In DNA form, the CDR3 reads TGTGTCAGCAGCTTAGGACTAGCGGGCCAAGAGACCCAGTACTTC.